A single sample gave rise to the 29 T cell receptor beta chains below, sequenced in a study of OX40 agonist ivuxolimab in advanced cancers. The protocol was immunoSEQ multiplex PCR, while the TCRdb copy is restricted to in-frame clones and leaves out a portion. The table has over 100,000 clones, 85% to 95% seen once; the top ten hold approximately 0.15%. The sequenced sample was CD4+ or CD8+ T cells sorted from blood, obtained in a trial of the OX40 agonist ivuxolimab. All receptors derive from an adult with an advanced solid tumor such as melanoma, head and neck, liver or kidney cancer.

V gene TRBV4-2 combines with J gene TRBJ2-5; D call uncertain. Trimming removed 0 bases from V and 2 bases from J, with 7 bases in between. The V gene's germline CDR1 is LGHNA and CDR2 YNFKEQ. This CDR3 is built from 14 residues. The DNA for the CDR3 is TGTGCCAGCAGCCAAGACACCAGACAAGAGACCCAGTACTTC. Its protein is CASSQDTRQETQYF.

CDR3 bases: TGTGCCAGCAGCCCACCGGGGGCCTCCTACAATGAGCAGTTCTTC. Encoded protein: CASSPPGASYNEQFF. This chain links TRBV7-6 with TRBJ2-1; D may correspond to TRBD1 or TRBD2 (6 bases each). Germline V gene data show CDR1 as SGHVS and CDR2 as FNYEAQ. The germline V and J ends were trimmed by 5 bases and 0 bases, with 11 bases remaining between them. The CDR3 sequence is 15 residues long.

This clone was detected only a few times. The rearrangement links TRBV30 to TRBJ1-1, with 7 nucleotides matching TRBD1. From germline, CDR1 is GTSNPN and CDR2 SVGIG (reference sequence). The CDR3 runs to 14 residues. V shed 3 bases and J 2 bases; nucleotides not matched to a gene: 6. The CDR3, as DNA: TGTGCCTGGAGAATGACAGGGATTAACACTGAAGCTTTCTTT. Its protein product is CAWRMTGINTEAFF.

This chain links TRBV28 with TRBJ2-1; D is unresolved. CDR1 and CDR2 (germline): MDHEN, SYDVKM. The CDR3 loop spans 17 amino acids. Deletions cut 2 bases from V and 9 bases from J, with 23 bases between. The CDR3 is CASSLIQVTLVIGEQFF. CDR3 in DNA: TGTGCCAGCAGTTTAATCCAGGTAACGCTAGTGATAGGTGAGCAGTTCTTC.

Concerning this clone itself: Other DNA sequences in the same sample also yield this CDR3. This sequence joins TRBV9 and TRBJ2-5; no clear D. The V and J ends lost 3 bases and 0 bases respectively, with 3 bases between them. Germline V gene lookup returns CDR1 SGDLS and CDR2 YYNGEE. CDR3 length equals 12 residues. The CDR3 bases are TGTGCCAGCAGCGGATACCAAGAGACCCAGTACTTC. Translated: CASSGYQETQYF.

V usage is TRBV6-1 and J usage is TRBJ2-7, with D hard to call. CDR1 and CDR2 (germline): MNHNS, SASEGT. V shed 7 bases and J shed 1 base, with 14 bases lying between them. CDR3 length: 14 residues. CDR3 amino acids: CASTRAFRSYEQYF. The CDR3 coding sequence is TGTGCCAGCACGCGCGCCTTCCGGTCCTACGAGCAGTACTTC.

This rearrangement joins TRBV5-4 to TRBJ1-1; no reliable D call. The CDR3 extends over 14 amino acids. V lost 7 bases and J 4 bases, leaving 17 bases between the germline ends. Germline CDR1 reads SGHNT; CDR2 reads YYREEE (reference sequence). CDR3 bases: TGTGCCAGCTCCCGAGAGGCGGAGGGCACTGAAGCTTTCTTT. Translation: CASSREAEGTEAFF. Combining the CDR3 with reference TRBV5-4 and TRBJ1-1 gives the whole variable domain ETGVTQSPTHLIKTRGQQVTLRCSSQSGHNTVSWYQQALGQGPQFIFQYYREEENGRGNFPPRFSGLQFPNYSSELNVNALELDDSALYLCASSREAEGTEAFFGQGTRLTVV.

The CDR3 nucleotides are TGTGCCAGCAGCTTAGACGTAGCGGGGAGGGGGAATGAGCAGTTCTTC. It is translated as CASSLDVAGRGNEQFF. The rearrangement joins TRBV7-9 to TRBJ2-1; 8 bases match TRBD2. Germline V CDR1 and CDR2: SEHNR, FQNEAQ (reference sequence). The CDR3 covers 16 residues. The ends lost 1 base at V and 7 bases at J; junction bases unmatched: 9.

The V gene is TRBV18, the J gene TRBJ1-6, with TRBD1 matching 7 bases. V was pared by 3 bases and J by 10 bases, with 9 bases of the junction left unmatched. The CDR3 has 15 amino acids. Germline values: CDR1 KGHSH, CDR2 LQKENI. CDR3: CASSPLDRAGSPLHF. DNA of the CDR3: TGTGCCAGCTCACCCTTAGACAGGGCAGGGTCACCCCTCCACTTT.

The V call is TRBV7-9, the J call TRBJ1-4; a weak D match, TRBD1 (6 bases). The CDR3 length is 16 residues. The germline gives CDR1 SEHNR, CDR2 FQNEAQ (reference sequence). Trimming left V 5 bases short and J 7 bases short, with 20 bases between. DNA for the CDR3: TGTGCCAGCAGCCAAACTACCGGACAGAAGGGTGAAAAACTGTTTTTT. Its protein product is CASSQTTGQKGEKLFF. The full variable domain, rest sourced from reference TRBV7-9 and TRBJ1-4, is DTGVSQNPRHKITKRGQNVTFRCDPISEHNRLYWYRQTLGQGPEFLTYFQNEAQLEKSRLLSDRFSAERPKGSFSTLEIQRTEQGDSAMYLCASSQTTGQKGEKLFFGSGTQLSVL.

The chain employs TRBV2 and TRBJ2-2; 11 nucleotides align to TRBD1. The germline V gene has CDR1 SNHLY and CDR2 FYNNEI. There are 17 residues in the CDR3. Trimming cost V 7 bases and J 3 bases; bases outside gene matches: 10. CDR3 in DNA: TGTGCCAGCAATGGACAGGGGGCCATTTGGGACACCGGGGAGCTGTTTTTT. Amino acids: CASNGQGAIWDTGELFF. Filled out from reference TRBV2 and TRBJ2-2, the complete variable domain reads EPEVTQTPSHQVTQMGQEVILRCVPISNHLYFYWYRQILGQKVEFLVSFYNNEISEKSEIFDDQFSVERPDGSNFTLKIRSTKLEDSAMYFCASNGQGAIWDTGELFFGEGSRLTVL.

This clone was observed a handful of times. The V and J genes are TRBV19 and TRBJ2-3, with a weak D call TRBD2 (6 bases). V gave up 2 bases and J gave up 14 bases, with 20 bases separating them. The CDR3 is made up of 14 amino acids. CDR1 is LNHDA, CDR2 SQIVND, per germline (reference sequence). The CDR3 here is CASSIPRTNLVPYF. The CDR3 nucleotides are TGTGCCAGTAGTATACCCCGGACTAACCTCGTGCCGTATTTT.

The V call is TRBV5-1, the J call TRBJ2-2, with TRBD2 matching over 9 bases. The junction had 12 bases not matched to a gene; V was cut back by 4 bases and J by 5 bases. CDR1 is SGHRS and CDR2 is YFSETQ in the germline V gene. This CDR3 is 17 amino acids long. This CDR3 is CASSVGTSSRLTGELFF. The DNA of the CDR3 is TGCGCCAGCAGCGTCGGGACTAGCTCTAGACTAACCGGGGAGCTGTTTTTT.

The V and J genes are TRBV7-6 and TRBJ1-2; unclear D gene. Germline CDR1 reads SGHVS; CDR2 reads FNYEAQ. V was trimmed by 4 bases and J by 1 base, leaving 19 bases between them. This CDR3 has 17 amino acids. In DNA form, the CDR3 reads TGTGCCAGCAGCTCCGCAAATGTCCCATCCATTAACTATGGCTACACCTTC. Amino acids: CASSSANVPSINYGYTF. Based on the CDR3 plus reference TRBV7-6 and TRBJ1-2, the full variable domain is GAGVSQSPRYKVTKRGQDVALRCDPISGHVSLYWYRQALGQGPEFLTYFNYEAQQDKSGLPNDRFSAERPEGSISTLTIQRTEQRDSAMYRCASSSANVPSINYGYTFGSGTRLTVV.

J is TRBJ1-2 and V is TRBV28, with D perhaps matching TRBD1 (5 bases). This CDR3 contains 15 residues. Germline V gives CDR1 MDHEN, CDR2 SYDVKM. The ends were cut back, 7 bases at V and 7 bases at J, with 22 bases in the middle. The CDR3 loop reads CASTSWGESLPGYTF. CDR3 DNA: TGTGCCAGCACCTCTTGGGGGGAGTCACTGCCTGGCTACACCTTC.

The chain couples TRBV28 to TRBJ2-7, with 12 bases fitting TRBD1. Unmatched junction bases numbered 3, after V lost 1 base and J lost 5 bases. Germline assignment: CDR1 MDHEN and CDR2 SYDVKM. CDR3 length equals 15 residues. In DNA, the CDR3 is TGTGCCAGCAGTTTATCCGGGACAGGGGGCGACGAGCAGTACTTC. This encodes CASSLSGTGGDEQYF.

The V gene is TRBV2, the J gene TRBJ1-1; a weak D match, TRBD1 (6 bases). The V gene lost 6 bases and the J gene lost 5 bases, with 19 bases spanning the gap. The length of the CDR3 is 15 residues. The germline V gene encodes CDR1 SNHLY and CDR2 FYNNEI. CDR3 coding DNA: TGTGCCAGCAGCCTACTAGGGGGGCGTGGTACTGAAGCTTTCTTT. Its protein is CASSLLGGRGTEAFF.

The CDR3 spells CAWSSLGLDKSGNTIYF. Written as DNA, the CDR3 is TGTGCCTGGAGTAGCCTTGGCCTCGACAAATCTGGAAACACCATATATTTT. The chain is built from TRBV30 and TRBJ1-3; D gene ambiguous. The germline CDR1 and CDR2 sequences are GTSNPN and SVGIG (reference sequence). V gave up 2 bases and J gave up 1 base, with 18 bases separating them. The CDR3 consists of 17 residues.

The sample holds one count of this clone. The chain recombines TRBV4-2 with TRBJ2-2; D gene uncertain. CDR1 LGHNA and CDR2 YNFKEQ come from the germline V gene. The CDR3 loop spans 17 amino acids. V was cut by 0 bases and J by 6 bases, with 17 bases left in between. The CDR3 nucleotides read TGTGCCAGCAGCCAAGATCGAGCTGGTGAATGGTCCGGGGAGCTGTTTTTT. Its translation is CASSQDRAGEWSGELFF.

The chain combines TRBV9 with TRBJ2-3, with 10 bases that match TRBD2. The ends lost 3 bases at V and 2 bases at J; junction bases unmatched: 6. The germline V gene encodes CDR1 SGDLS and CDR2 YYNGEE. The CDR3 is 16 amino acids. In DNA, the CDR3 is TGTGCCAGCAGCGCACTAGCGGGACACCTCACAGATACGCAGTATTTT. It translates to CASSALAGHLTDTQYF.

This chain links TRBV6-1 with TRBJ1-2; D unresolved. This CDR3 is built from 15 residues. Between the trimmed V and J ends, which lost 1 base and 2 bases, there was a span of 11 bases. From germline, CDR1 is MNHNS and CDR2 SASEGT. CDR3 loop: CASSEGAGRNYGYTF. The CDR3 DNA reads TGTGCCAGCAGTGAAGGGGCAGGTCGAAACTATGGCTACACCTTC.

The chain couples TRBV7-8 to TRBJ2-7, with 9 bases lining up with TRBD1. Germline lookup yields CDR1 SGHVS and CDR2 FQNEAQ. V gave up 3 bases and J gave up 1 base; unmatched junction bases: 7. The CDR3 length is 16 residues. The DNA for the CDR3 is TGTGCCAGCAGCTTGCGTCCCGGGACAGGGTCCTACGAGCAGTACTTC. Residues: CASSLRPGTGSYEQYF.

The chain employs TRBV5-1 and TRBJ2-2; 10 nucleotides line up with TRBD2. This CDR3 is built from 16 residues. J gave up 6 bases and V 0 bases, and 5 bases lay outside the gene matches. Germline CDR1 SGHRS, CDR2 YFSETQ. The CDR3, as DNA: TGCGCCAGCAGCTTGGCAGCGGGAGGGCCCGCCGGGGAGCTGTTTTTT. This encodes CASSLAAGGPAGELFF.

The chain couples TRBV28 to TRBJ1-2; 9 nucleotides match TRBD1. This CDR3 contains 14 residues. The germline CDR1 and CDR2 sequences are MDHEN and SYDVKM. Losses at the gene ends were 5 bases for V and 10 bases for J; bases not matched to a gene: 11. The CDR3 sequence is CASSRTGVVGIYTF. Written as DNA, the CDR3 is TGTGCCAGCAGTCGGACAGGGGTGGTGGGGATCTACACCTTC.

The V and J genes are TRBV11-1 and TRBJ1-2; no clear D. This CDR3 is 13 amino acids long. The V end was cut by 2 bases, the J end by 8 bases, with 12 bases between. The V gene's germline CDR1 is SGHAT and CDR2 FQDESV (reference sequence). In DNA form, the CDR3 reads TGTGCCAGCAGCTTACCTGGGATGAGGGGCTACACCTTC. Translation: CASSLPGMRGYTF.

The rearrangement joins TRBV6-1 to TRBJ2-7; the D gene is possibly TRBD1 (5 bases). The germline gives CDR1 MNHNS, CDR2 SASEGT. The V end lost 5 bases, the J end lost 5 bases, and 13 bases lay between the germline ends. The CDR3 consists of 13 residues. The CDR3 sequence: CASSRDSSNEQYF. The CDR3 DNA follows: TGTGCCAGCAGTCGCGACAGTTCCAACGAGCAGTACTTC.

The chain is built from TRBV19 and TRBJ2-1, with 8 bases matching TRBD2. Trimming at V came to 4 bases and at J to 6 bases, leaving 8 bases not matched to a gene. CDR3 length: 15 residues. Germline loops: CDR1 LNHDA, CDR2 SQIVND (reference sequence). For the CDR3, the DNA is TGTGCCAGTAGTACTGCCGGGACTAGGGTCAATGAGCAGTTCTTC. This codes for CASSTAGTRVNEQFF.

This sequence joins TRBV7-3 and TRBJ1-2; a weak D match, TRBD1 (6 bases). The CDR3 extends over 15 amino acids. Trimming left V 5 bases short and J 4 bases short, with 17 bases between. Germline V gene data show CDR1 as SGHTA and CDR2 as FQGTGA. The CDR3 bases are TGTGCCAGCAGCACTTTCGGGGGCAGGGCCTATGGCTACACCTTC. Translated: CASSTFGGRAYGYTF.

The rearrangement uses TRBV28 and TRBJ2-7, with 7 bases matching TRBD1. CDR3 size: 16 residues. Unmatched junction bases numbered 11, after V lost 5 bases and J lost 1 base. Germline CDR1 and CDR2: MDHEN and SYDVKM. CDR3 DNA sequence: TGTGCCAGCAGTCCTCTCCGAGGGGGCCGTTCCTACGAGCAGTACTTC. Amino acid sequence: CASSPLRGGRSYEQYF. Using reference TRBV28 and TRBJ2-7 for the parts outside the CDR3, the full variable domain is DVKVTQSSRYLVKRTGEKVFLECVQDMDHENMFWYRQDPGLGLRLIYFSYDVKMKEKGDIPEGYSVSREKKERFSLILESASTNQTSMYLCASSPLRGGRSYEQYFGPGTRLTVT.